Listed below are T cell receptor beta chains from one sample, sequenced in a study of vaccination and CD4 T cells after COVID-19. For these receptors, no antigen is known. Via MiXCR, TCRdb re-called the PCR reads, giving one row per CDR3 protein. The data contain about 22,000 distinct CDR3 sequences, 46% of them seen just once; the ten biggest clones take up less than 15%. Source: CD4+ T cells from blood, cultured in vitro, taken about 7 months after SARS-CoV-2 vaccination. These TCRs come from a human donor who had recovered from COVID-19. Both conserved end residues are part of each CDR3. The order of the fields is clone size, V gene, J gene, D gene, CDR3 protein, CDR3 DNA. The D gene is left open where the match is weak. Size tells how often a clone was seen (once, few, many) or the class of an expanded clone, and some rows leave it out.

clone_size: NA
v_call: TRBV23-1
j_call: TRBJ2-7
d_call: TRBD2
cdr3_aa: CAGRGGVSFYEQYF
cdr3_nt: TGCGCCGGGAGGGGTGGCGTCTCCTTCTACGAGCAGTACTTC

clone_size: few
v_call: TRBV6-1
j_call: TRBJ1-6
d_call: TRBD1
cdr3_aa: CASSPTGQGRNSPLHF
cdr3_nt: TGTGCCAGCAGCCCCACCGGACAGGGCCGAAATTCACCCCTCCACTTT

clone_size: NA
v_call: TRBV7-2
j_call: TRBJ2-2
d_call: NA
cdr3_aa: CASSALGRAGTGELFF
cdr3_nt: TGTGCCAGCAGCGCCTTGGGGCGGGCGGGGACCGGGGAGCTGTTTTTT

clone_size: NA
v_call: TRBV6-2/TRBV6-3
j_call: TRBJ2-1
d_call: NA
cdr3_aa: CASSYGAHNEQFF
cdr3_nt: TGTGCCAGCAGTTATGGGGCCCACAATGAGCAGTTCTTC

clone_size: NA
v_call: TRBV20-1
j_call: TRBJ2-7
d_call: TRBD1
cdr3_aa: CSAGAPGQGTYEQYF
cdr3_nt: TGCAGTGCTGGGGCCCCCGGACAGGGAACCTACGAGCAGTACTTC

clone_size: NA
v_call: TRBV20-1
j_call: TRBJ2-3
d_call: NA
cdr3_aa: CSASPRPGTDTQYF
cdr3_nt: TGCAGTGCTAGCCCCAGACCGGGCACAGATACGCAGTATTTT

clone_size: NA
v_call: TRBV11-2
j_call: TRBJ2-5
d_call: NA
cdr3_aa: CASSPYRGGDSAETQYF
cdr3_nt: TGTGCCAGCAGCCCGTATCGGGGTGGGGACTCTGCGGAGACCCAGTACTTC

clone_size: NA
v_call: TRBV20-1
j_call: TRBJ2-5
d_call: NA
cdr3_aa: CSASHQGVQETQYF
cdr3_nt: TGCAGTGCTAGCCATCAAGGTGTCCAAGAGACCCAGTACTTC

clone_size: NA
v_call: TRBV27
j_call: TRBJ1-6
d_call: TRBD1
cdr3_aa: CASSDRVGSPLHF
cdr3_nt: TGTGCCAGCAGCGACAGGGTTGGGTCACCCCTCCACTTT

clone_size: NA
v_call: TRBV7-2
j_call: TRBJ1-2
d_call: NA
cdr3_aa: CASSFTGLTMKGYTF
cdr3_nt: TGTGCCAGCAGCTTTACAGGATTAACTATGAAGGGCTACACCTTC

clone_size: NA
v_call: TRBV7-9
j_call: TRBJ2-5
d_call: NA
cdr3_aa: CASSHKMRTAEETQYF
cdr3_nt: TGTGCCAGCAGCCATAAAATGAGGACAGCTGAAGAGACCCAGTACTTC

clone_size: NA
v_call: TRBV7-9
j_call: TRBJ2-1
d_call: TRBD1
cdr3_aa: CASSLERDRGRLAARREEQFF
cdr3_nt: TGTGCCAGCAGCTTAGAAAGGGACAGGGGGCGGCTAGCGGCCCGACGGGAGGAGCAGTTCTTC

clone_size: few
v_call: TRBV6-1
j_call: TRBJ1-5
d_call: NA
cdr3_aa: CASSETLTGYNQPQHF
cdr3_nt: TGTGCCAGCAGTGAAACGCTCACAGGGTACAATCAGCCCCAGCATTTT

clone_size: few
v_call: TRBV20-1
j_call: TRBJ2-7
d_call: TRBD1
cdr3_aa: CSASRRTGSEQYF
cdr3_nt: TGCAGTGCTAGTCGAAGGACAGGTTCCGAGCAGTACTTC

clone_size: few
v_call: TRBV11-2
j_call: TRBJ2-5
d_call: NA
cdr3_aa: CASSLGPSQETQYF
cdr3_nt: TGTGCCAGCAGCTTAGGACCCTCCCAGGAGACCCAGTACTTC

clone_size: NA
v_call: TRBV20-1
j_call: TRBJ2-7
d_call: TRBD1
cdr3_aa: CSARPSGTGIGEQYF
cdr3_nt: TGCAGTGCTAGACCCTCCGGGACAGGGATTGGCGAGCAGTACTTC

clone_size: few
v_call: TRBV5-4
j_call: TRBJ1-1
d_call: NA
cdr3_aa: CASSSNQGGGTEAFF
cdr3_nt: TGTGCCAGCAGCTCCAATCAGGGTGGGGGCACTGAAGCTTTCTTT

clone_size: NA
v_call: TRBV7-2
j_call: TRBJ2-7
d_call: NA
cdr3_aa: CASSRDRFSYEQYF
cdr3_nt: TGTGCCAGCAGCCGAGACAGGTTCTCCTACGAGCAGTACTTC

clone_size: few
v_call: TRBV7-2
j_call: TRBJ2-7
d_call: NA
cdr3_aa: CASSFLGGSYEQYF
cdr3_nt: TGTGCCAGCAGCTTTTTAGGGGGATCCTACGAGCAGTACTTC

clone_size: NA
v_call: TRBV7-9
j_call: TRBJ1-5
d_call: NA
cdr3_aa: CASSLVQGRYASNQPQHF
cdr3_nt: TGTGCCAGCAGCTTAGTGCAGGGAAGATATGCTAGCAATCAGCCCCAGCATTTT

clone_size: few
v_call: TRBV15
j_call: TRBJ1-2
d_call: NA
cdr3_aa: CATSRDRGGYGYTF
cdr3_nt: TGTGCCACCAGCAGAGACAGGGGTGGGTATGGCTACACCTTC

clone_size: NA
v_call: TRBV20-1
j_call: TRBJ2-7
d_call: NA
cdr3_aa: CSARVELDEQYF
cdr3_nt: TGCAGTGCTAGAGTCGAGTTGGACGAGCAGTACTTC

clone_size: few
v_call: TRBV20-1
j_call: TRBJ2-7
d_call: NA
cdr3_aa: CSATKGGYEQYF
cdr3_nt: TGCAGTGCTACCAAGGGCGGGTACGAGCAGTACTTC

clone_size: few
v_call: TRBV6-1
j_call: TRBJ2-7
d_call: NA
cdr3_aa: CAGGRGTVSYEQYF
cdr3_nt: TGTGCCGGCGGCCGGGGGACAGTGTCCTACGAGCAGTACTTC

clone_size: few
v_call: TRBV5-3
j_call: TRBJ2-3
d_call: NA
cdr3_aa: CASSPGTGTQYF
cdr3_nt: TGTGCCAGCAGCCCTGGCACGGGCACGCAGTATTTT

clone_size: NA
v_call: TRBV6-1
j_call: TRBJ2-5
d_call: TRBD2
cdr3_aa: CASNPTGTSEETQYF
cdr3_nt: TGTGCCAGCAACCCAACCGGGACTAGCGAAGAGACCCAGTACTTC

clone_size: NA
v_call: TRBV5-5
j_call: TRBJ1-2
d_call: NA
cdr3_aa: CASSLASGSAYSYTF
cdr3_nt: TGTGCCAGCAGCTTGGCCAGCGGTTCAGCATACAGCTACACCTTC

clone_size: NA
v_call: TRBV20-1
j_call: TRBJ1-1
d_call: TRBD1
cdr3_aa: CSAGGGQGFSEAFF
cdr3_nt: TGCAGTGCTGGAGGGGGACAGGGATTTTCTGAAGCTTTCTTT

clone_size: NA
v_call: TRBV6-1
j_call: TRBJ1-2
d_call: NA
cdr3_aa: CASSRVRDNYGYTF
cdr3_nt: TGTGCCAGCAGTCGAGTACGGGACAACTATGGCTACACCTTC

clone_size: few
v_call: TRBV7-2
j_call: TRBJ1-6
d_call: NA
cdr3_aa: CASSPSHQGPLHF
cdr3_nt: TGTGCCAGCAGCCCCTCTCATCAGGGACCCCTCCACTTT

clone_size: large
v_call: TRBV6-5
j_call: TRBJ2-5
d_call: TRBD2
cdr3_aa: CASSYGTSGGWVQYF
cdr3_nt: TGTGCCAGCAGTTACGGGACTAGCGGGGGGTGGGTCCAGTACTTC

clone_size: NA
v_call: TRBV20-1
j_call: TRBJ1-5
d_call: NA
cdr3_aa: CSASLTPDQPQHF
cdr3_nt: TGCAGTGCTAGCTTGACACCAGATCAGCCCCAGCATTTT

clone_size: NA
v_call: TRBV4-2
j_call: TRBJ2-1
d_call: TRBD1
cdr3_aa: CASSNPGTGNNEQFF
cdr3_nt: TGTGCCAGCAGTAACCCCGGGACAGGGAACAATGAGCAGTTCTTC

clone_size: NA
v_call: TRBV20-1
j_call: TRBJ2-7
d_call: TRBD2
cdr3_aa: CSAAGGFGNDEQYF
cdr3_nt: TGCAGTGCCGCGGGGGGTTTTGGGAACGACGAGCAGTACTTC

clone_size: NA
v_call: TRBV6-1
j_call: TRBJ1-5
d_call: NA
cdr3_aa: CASAPRHGQPQHF
cdr3_nt: TGTGCCAGCGCACCGCGACACGGTCAGCCCCAGCATTTT

clone_size: NA
v_call: TRBV7-9
j_call: TRBJ1-6
d_call: NA
cdr3_aa: CASSLLGRSYNSPLHF
cdr3_nt: TGTGCCAGCAGCCTACTAGGTCGCTCCTATAATTCACCCCTCCACTTT